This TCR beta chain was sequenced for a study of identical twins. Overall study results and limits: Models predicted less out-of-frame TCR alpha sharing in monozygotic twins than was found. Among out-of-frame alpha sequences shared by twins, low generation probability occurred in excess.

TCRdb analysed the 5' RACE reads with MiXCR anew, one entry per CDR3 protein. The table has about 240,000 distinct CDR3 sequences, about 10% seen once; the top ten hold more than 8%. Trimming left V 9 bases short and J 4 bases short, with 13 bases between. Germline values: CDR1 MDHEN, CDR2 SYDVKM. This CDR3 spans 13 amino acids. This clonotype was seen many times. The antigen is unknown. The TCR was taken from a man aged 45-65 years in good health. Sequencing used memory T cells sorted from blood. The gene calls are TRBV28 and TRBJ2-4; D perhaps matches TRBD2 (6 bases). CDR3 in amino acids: CASSGSPKNIQYF. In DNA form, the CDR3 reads TGTGCCAGTAGCGGAAGTCCGAAAAACATTCAGTACTTC.